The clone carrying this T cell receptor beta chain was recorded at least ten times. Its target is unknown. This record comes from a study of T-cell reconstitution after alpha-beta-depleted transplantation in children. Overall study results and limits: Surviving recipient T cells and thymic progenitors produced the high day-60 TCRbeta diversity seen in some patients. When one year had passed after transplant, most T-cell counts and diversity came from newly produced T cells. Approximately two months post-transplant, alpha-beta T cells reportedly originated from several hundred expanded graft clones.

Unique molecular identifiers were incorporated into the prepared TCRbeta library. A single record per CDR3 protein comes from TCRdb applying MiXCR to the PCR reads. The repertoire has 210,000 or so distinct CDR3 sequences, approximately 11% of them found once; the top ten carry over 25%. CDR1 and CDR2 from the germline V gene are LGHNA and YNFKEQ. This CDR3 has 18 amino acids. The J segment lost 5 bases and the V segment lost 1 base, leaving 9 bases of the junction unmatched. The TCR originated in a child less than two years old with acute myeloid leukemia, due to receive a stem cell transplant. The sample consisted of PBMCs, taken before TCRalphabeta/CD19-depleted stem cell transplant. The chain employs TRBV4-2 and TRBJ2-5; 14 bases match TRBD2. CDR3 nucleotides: TGTGCCAGCAGCCAAGGAACGGGGACTAGCGGGAGATTTGAGACCCAGTACTTC. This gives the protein CASSQGTGTSGRFETQYF.